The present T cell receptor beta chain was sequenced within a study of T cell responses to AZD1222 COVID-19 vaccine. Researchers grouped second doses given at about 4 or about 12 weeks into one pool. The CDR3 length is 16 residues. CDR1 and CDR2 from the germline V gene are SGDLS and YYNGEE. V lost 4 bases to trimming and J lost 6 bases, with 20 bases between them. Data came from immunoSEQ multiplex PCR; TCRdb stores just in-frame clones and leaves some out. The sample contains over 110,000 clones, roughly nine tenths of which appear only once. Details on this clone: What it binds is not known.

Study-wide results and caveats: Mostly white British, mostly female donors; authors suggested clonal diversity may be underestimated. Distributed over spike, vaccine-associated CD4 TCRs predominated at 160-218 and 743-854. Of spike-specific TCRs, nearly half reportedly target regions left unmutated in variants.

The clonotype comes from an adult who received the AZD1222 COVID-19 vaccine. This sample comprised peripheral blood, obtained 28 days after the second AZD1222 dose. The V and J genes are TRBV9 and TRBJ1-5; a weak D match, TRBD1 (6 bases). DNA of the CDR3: TGTGCCAGCAGCTTAGGTTCAGGGGTCTATGGTCAGCCCCAGCATTTT. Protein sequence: CASSLGSGVYGQPQHF.